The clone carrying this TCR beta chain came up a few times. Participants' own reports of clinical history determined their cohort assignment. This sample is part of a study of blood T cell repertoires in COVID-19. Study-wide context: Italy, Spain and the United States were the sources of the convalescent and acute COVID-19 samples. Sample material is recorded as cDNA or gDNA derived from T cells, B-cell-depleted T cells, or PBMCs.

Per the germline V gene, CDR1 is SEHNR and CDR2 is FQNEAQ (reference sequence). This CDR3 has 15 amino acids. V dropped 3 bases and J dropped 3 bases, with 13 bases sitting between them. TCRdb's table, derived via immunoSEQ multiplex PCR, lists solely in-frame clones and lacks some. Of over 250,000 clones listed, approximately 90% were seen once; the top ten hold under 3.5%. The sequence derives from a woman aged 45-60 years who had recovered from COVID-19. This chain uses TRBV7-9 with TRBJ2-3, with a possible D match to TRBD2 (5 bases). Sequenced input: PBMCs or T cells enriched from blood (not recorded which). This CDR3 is CASSFGSGETDTQYF. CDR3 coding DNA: TGTGCCAGCAGCTTTGGGAGCGGAGAGACAGATACGCAGTATTTT.